These 21 T cell receptor beta chains originate from one sample sequenced in a study of blood T cell repertoires in COVID-19. Sequencing was performed with immunoSEQ multiplex PCR; in TCRdb, only in-frame clones are kept and a portion is missing. Of 450,000 to 500,000 clones listed, about 88% are singletons. The sample consisted of PBMCs or T cells enriched from blood (not recorded which). All receptors come from a woman aged 60-75 years who had recovered from COVID-19.

J is TRBJ2-3 and V is TRBV29-1, with unresolved D. CDR3 length: 13 residues. V gave up 1 base and J gave up 0 bases, with 5 bases separating them. Germline CDR1 is SQVTM and CDR2 is ANQGSEA. The CDR3 reads CSVEGPSTDTQYF. In nucleotides, the CDR3 is TGCAGCGTTGAAGGGCCGAGCACAGATACGCAGTATTTT.

CDR3 in amino acids: CASRGRGTNQPQHF. In DNA form, the CDR3 reads TGTGCCAGCAGGGGACGGGGGACCAATCAGCCCCAGCATTTT. The chain carries TRBV27 and TRBJ1-5; TRBD1 is a possible D gene (5 bases). Germline V gene data show CDR1 as MNHEY and CDR2 as SMNVEV (reference sequence). The CDR3 is made up of 14 amino acids. V shed 6 bases and J shed 3 bases, with 12 bases lying between them.

This clone was detected only a few times. V gene TRBV12-3 or TRBV12-4 combines with J gene TRBJ1-5; 7 nucleotides match TRBD1. V dropped 6 bases and J dropped 5; count of bases not matched to a gene: 4. The CDR3 contains 13 residues. The CDR3 DNA reads as TGTGCCAGCAGGGGGCAGGGGGATCAGCCCCAGCATTTT. Amino acid sequence: CASRGQGDQPQHF.

The chain combines TRBV27 with TRBJ2-3; D possibly corresponds to TRBD1 (6 bases). The V end lost 3 bases, the J end lost 0 bases, and 13 bases lay between the germline ends. Germline CDR1 is MNHEY and CDR2 is SMNVEV (reference sequence). The CDR3 runs 16 residues. The chain's CDR3 is CASSFWGQASTDTQYF. The CDR3 DNA reads TGTGCCAGCAGTTTTTGGGGGCAGGCGAGCACAGATACGCAGTATTTT.

This sequence joins TRBV11-2 and TRBJ2-3; D is undetermined. The germline V gene has CDR1 SGHAT and CDR2 FQNNGV. Trimming left V 5 bases short and J 4 bases short, with 7 bases between. The CDR3 length is 12 residues. The CDR3 sequence is CASSPTADTQYF. CDR3 nucleotides: TGTGCCAGCAGCCCCACTGCAGATACGCAGTATTTT.

This chain uses TRBV5-1 with TRBJ2-6; TRBD1 aligns across 9 bases. The CDR3 covers 19 residues. From germline, CDR1 is SGHRS and CDR2 YFSETQ. After removal of 3 bases from V and 0 bases from J, the junction contained 10 bases not matched to a gene. This CDR3 is CASSYLSGTGFSGANVLTF. The DNA of the CDR3 is TGCGCCAGCAGCTATCTTTCCGGGACAGGGTTCTCTGGGGCCAACGTCCTGACTTTC.

The DNA of the CDR3 is TGTGCCAGCAGCGTCGGGGGGACCATAGCTAACTATGGCTACACCTTC. This encodes CASSVGGTIANYGYTF. The V gene is TRBV9, the J gene TRBJ1-2; tentatively, D is TRBD1 (5 bases). The CDR3 runs to 16 residues. The V end lost 2 bases, the J end lost 0 bases, and 14 bases lay between the germline ends. Germline lookup yields CDR1 SGDLS and CDR2 YYNGEE. The whole variable domain, filled in from reference TRBV9 and TRBJ1-2, reads DSGVTQTPKHLITATGQRVTLRCSPRSGDLSVYWYQQSLDQGLQFLIQYYNGEERAKGNILERFSAQQFPDLHSELNLSSLELGDSALYFCASSVGGTIANYGYTFGSGTRLTVV.

This chain links TRBV6-5 with TRBJ1-1; no clear D gene. There are 15 residues in the CDR3. Germline V lookup: CDR1 MNHEY, CDR2 SVGAGI. V lost 4 bases and J 5 bases, leaving 17 bases between the germline ends. CDR3 nucleotide sequence: TGTGCCAGCAGTTCAGCAGGCCTGGGAGGGACTGAAGCTTTCTTT. Encoded protein: CASSSAGLGGTEAFF.

The J gene is TRBJ1-4, the V gene TRBV5-1; the match to TRBD1 covers 9 bases. Germline CDR1 and CDR2: SGHRS and YFSETQ. The length of the CDR3 is 15 residues. V lost 3 bases to trimming and J lost 8 bases; unmatched junction nucleotides: 8. CDR3 region: CASSWLGQGDEKLFF. CDR3 nucleotide sequence: TGCGCCAGCAGCTGGTTGGGACAGGGAGACGAAAAACTGTTTTTT.

J is TRBJ1-1 and V is TRBV12-3 or TRBV12-4, with TRBD1 as a possible D gene (5 bases). With 8 bases removed from V and 10 bases from J, the gap between germline ends came to 20 bases. The CDR3 covers 13 residues. The CDR3, as DNA: TGTGCCAGCGGCTTATCTGGGGGGAACGGAGCTTTCTTT. Translated: CASGLSGGNGAFF.

V gene TRBV9 combines with J gene TRBJ2-3, with a tentative D call TRBD2 (5 bases). The CDR3 spans 17 residues. Germline lookup yields CDR1 SGDLS and CDR2 YYNGEE. Trimming took 1 base from V and 3 from J, leaving 18 bases between them. Written as DNA, the CDR3 is TGTGCCAGCAGCGTACTCACGGACTCCGCCGGGACAGATACGCAGTATTTT. Protein product: CASSVLTDSAGTDTQYF.

This clone was counted once. The chain recombines TRBV24-1 with TRBJ2-1; D remains ambiguous. CDR1 is KGHDR, CDR2 SFDVKD, per germline. Trimming took 5 bases from V and 0 from J, leaving 4 bases between them. CDR3 size: 13 residues. CDR3 nucleotide sequence: TGTGCCACCAGTGTCAGCTCCTACAATGAGCAGTTCTTC. Translated, it gives CATSVSSYNEQFF.

V gene TRBV3-1 (or the pseudogene TRBV3-2) combines with J gene TRBJ2-5, with 10 bases lining up with TRBD2. Germline V gives CDR1 LGHDT, CDR2 YNNKEL (reference sequence). This CDR3 contains 19 residues. Trimming removed 1 base from V and 0 bases from J; junction bases left unmatched: 11. CDR3 amino acids: CASSQVLVAGGEYQETQYF. The CDR3 coding sequence is TGTGCCAGCAGCCAAGTCCTAGTAGCGGGGGGCGAGTACCAAGAGACCCAGTACTTC.

V and J are TRBV6-5 and TRBJ2-5, with 8 positions matching TRBD2. CDR3 length equals 15 residues. After removal of 6 bases from V and 1 base from J, the junction contained 7 bases not matched to a gene. Germline loops: CDR1 MNHEY, CDR2 SVGAGI. In DNA, the CDR3 is TGTGCCAGCAGGCGGCTAGCGGGTTCCCAAGAGACCCAGTACTTC. Translating it yields CASRRLAGSQETQYF.

The chain carries TRBV6-2 or TRBV6-3 and TRBJ2-6; a weak D match, TRBD1 (5 bases). CDR3 size: 16 residues. The germline gives CDR1 MNHEY, CDR2 SVGEGT. The V end lost 5 bases, the J end lost 2 bases, and 13 bases lay between the germline ends. The CDR3 loop is CASSSIQGTGANVLTF. In DNA form, the CDR3 reads TGTGCCAGCAGTAGCATTCAGGGTACTGGGGCCAACGTCCTGACTTTC.

This clone appeared a few times. This chain's CDR3 is CASRARGSGNTIYF. CDR3 bases: TGTGCCAGTAGGGCCCGGGGTTCTGGAAACACCATATATTTT. The V and J genes are TRBV19 and TRBJ1-3; D unresolved. V shed 6 bases and J shed 1 base, with 10 bases lying between them. Germline V gene lookup returns CDR1 LNHDA and CDR2 SQIVND (reference sequence). The CDR3 is made up of 14 amino acids.

V gene TRBV20-1 combines with J gene TRBJ1-6, with a possible D match to TRBD1 (6 bases). The CDR3 length is 14 residues. CDR1 and CDR2 (germline): DFQATT, SNEGSKA (reference sequence). Trimming left V 3 bases short and J 7 bases short, with 13 bases between. The CDR3 sequence is CSASTGFGNSPLHF. The CDR3 nucleotides are TGCAGTGCTAGTACAGGGTTTGGGAATTCACCCCTCCACTTT.

V and J are TRBV13 and TRBJ2-1, with 11 bases identical to TRBD2. J was trimmed by 3 bases and V by 5 bases; bases with no gene match: 6. The CDR3 has 16 residues. CDR1 is PRHDT, CDR2 FYEKMQ, per germline (reference sequence). The CDR3 here is CASSHPTSGGYNEQFF. CDR3 DNA sequence: TGTGCCAGCAGCCACCCAACTAGCGGGGGCTACAATGAGCAGTTCTTC.

The chain uses TRBV10-3 and TRBJ1-2; the D is unclear. Germline V gives CDR1 ENHRY, CDR2 SYGVKD. Trimming took 0 bases from V and 8 from J, leaving 7 bases between them. The CDR3 has 12 amino acids. The CDR3 region is CAISESTQGYTF. The DNA of the CDR3 is TGTGCCATCAGTGAGTCGACTCAAGGCTACACCTTC.

The chain recombines TRBV7-2 with TRBJ2-1; 10 bases are a match to TRBD2. CDR1 and CDR2 from the germline V gene are SGHTA and FQGNSA. The CDR3 consists of 17 residues. V trimming: 0 bases; J trimming: 2 bases; junction bases outside the gene matches: 4. The CDR3 DNA follows: TGTGCCAGCAGCTTAGCTTTCCTAGCGGGGGCCTACAATGAGCAGTTCTTC. Translating gives CASSLAFLAGAYNEQFF.

The chain carries TRBV19 and TRBJ1-4; possibly TRBD1 for D (6 bases). Germline lookup yields CDR1 LNHDA and CDR2 SQIVND (reference sequence). The V and J ends lost 4 bases and 8 bases respectively, with 8 bases between them. The CDR3 length is 12 residues. The CDR3 DNA is TGTGCCAGTAGTACGGACAGAGAAAAACTGTTTTTT. Amino acid sequence: CASSTDREKLFF.